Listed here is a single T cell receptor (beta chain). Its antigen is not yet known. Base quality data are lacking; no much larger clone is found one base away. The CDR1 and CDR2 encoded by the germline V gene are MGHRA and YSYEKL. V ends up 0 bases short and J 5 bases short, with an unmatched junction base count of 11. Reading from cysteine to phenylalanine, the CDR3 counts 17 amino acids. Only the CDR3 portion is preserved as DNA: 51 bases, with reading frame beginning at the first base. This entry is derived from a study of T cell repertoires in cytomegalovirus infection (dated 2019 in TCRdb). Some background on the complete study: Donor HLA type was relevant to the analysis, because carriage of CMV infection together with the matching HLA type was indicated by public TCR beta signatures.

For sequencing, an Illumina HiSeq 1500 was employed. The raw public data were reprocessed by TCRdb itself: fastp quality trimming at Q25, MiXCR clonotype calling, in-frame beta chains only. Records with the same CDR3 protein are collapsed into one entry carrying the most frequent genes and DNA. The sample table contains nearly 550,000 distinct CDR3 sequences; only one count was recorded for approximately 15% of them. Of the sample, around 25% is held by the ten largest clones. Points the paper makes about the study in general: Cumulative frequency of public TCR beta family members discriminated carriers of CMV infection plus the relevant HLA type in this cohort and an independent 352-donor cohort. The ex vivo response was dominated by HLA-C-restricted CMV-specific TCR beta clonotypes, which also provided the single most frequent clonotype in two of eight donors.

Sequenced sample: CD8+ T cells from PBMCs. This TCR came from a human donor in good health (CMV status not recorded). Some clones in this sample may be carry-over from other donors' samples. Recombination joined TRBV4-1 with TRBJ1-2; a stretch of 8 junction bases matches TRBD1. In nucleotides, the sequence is TGCGCCAGCAGCCAAGAACCCGCGGACAGGGTTAGGTATGGCTACACCTTC. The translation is CASSQEPADRVRYGYTF.